This TCR beta chain was recovered during a study of T cells after yellow fever vaccination. Study overall: In the case of low-cell-number fractions, SMART-Seq v4 Ultra Low Input was used for preparation.

TCRdb used MiXCR to reprocess the 5' RACE reads, holding one entry per CDR3 protein. This table holds 140,000 to 150,000 distinct CDR3 sequences, about 6.9% found once. Germline values: CDR1 KGHSH, CDR2 LQKENI. Trimming pared 10 bases from V and 8 bases from J, leaving 15 bases between. The CDR3 extends over 12 amino acids. General study results and limits: The CD4 and CD8 compartments had a small share of their clonotypes in common. Within FACS-sorted repertoires, abundant clonotypes contaminating from the bulk population could be present.

There are many counts of this clonotype. No antigen is known for it. The sample consisted of CD4+ T cells sorted from PBMCs, taken 10 days after the yellow fever booster vaccination. The rearrangement uses TRBV18 and TRBJ2-4; the D gene is possibly TRBD1 (6 bases). This sequence originates from a young man who received the YFV17D yellow fever vaccine. CDR3 DNA sequence: TGTGCCACGGGACGACAGGCAGACATTCAGTACTTC. This sequence encodes CATGRQADIQYF.